These 4 T cell receptor beta chains originate from one sample sequenced in a study of OX40 agonist ivuxolimab in advanced cancers. Sequenced by immunoSEQ multiplex PCR; TCRdb stores in-frame clones only, minus some. The table lists 90,000 to 100,000 clones, approximately 91% of them singletons. This specimen was CD4+ or CD8+ T cells sorted from blood, taken in a trial of the OX40 agonist ivuxolimab. These TCRs come from an adult with an advanced solid tumor such as melanoma, head and neck, liver or kidney cancer.

The V and J genes are TRBV7-9 and TRBJ1-6; 9 nucleotides match TRBD1. Losses at the gene ends were 5 bases for V and 9 bases for J; bases not matched to a gene: 5. Germline CDR1 reads SEHNR; CDR2 reads FQNEAQ (reference sequence). The CDR3 is 14 residues long. CDR3 amino acids: CASSPGQGSSPLHF. The CDR3 nucleotides are TGTGCCAGCAGCCCCGGACAGGGGAGTTCACCCCTCCACTTT.

The CDR3, as DNA: TGTGCCAGCAGCGTAGCGGTGGGAGGGAATGAGCAGTTCTTC. Amino acid sequence: CASSVAVGGNEQFF. The V gene is TRBV9, the J gene TRBJ2-1; 7 bases line up with TRBD2. Germline V gene sequence: CDR1 SGDLS, CDR2 YYNGEE. V lost 0 bases, J lost 7 bases, and 4 bases stayed unmatched. The CDR3 contains 14 residues.

This clone is a singleton in its sample. V is TRBV2 and J is TRBJ2-1; 8 bases are a match to TRBD1. This CDR3 has 15 amino acids. Germline CDR1 and CDR2: SNHLY and FYNNEI. Losses at the gene ends were 7 bases for V and 4 bases for J; bases not matched to a gene: 9. CDR3 loop: CASKGQGQVYNEQFF. Here the CDR3 DNA reads TGTGCCAGCAAAGGTCAGGGACAGGTATACAATGAGCAGTTCTTC.

This clone was seen a handful of times. In DNA form, the CDR3 reads TGTGCCAGCAGTGTACAGGACAATCAGCCCCAGCATTTT. Amino acid sequence: CASSVQDNQPQHF. The genes are TRBV7-9 and TRBJ1-5, with D possibly TRBD1 on 5 matching bases. V was trimmed by 6 bases and J by 3 bases, leaving 9 bases between them. Germline V gene lookup returns CDR1 SEHNR and CDR2 FQNEAQ (reference sequence). The CDR3 spans 13 residues.